The rows below give T cell receptor beta chains drawn from one sample of a study of CD8+CD57+ T cells in acquired aplastic anemia. Using its own MiXCR run on the reads, TCRdb lists one record per CDR3 protein. Among around 180,000 distinct CDR3 sequences, about 60% were seen once, and the ten largest hold roughly 42%. The sequencing input was sorted CD4+, CD8+, or CD8+CD57+ T cells (not recorded which) from PBMCs. The receptors here all came from a human donor in good health. The CDR3 runs from the conserved cysteine through the conserved F or W. The D gene is left open where the match is weak. Clone size is shown for a subset of rows, as once, few, many or a class of expanded clone.

clone size	CDR3 length	D gene	V gene	J gene	CDR3 DNA	CDR3 protein
NA	13	NA	TRBV20-1	TRBJ1-3	TGCAGTGCTAGTCAGCAGGGAAGGGACACCATATATTTT	CSASQQGRDTIYF
few	17	TRBD1	TRBV20-1	TRBJ1-2	TGCAGTGCTAGAGACAATCGGGACAGGGGTTCCAACTATGGCTACACCTTC	CSARDNRDRGSNYGYTF
many	13	TRBD2	TRBV5-1	TRBJ2-7	TGCGCCAGCAGCCGGGGGGGCTCCTACGAGCAGTACTTC	CASSRGGSYEQYF
NA	15	NA	TRBV15	TRBJ2-3	TGTGCCACCAGCAGCTTTTCCCCACCGACAGATACGCAGTATTTT	CATSSFSPPTDTQYF
NA	14	NA	TRBV7-2	TRBJ2-3	TGTGCCAGCAGCCAATTCCGGGCCACAGATACGCAGTATTTT	CASSQFRATDTQYF
NA	16	NA	TRBV7-2	TRBJ2-5	TGTGCCAGCAGCCGATTGGTCGGACAGCTGGCGGGGACCCAGTACTTC	CASSRLVGQLAGTQYF
NA	17	NA	TRBV9	TRBJ2-1	TGTGCCAGCAGCGACCCTCAAACGGTGGGGTACCGGAGTGAGCAGTTCTTC	CASSDPQTVGYRSEQFF
NA	14	TRBD1	TRBV2	TRBJ1-1	TGTGCCAGCAAGACAGGGGGCCTTGGGGCTGAAGCTTTCTTT	CASKTGGLGAEAFF
NA	11	NA	TRBV29-1	TRBJ1-1	TGCAGCGGAGGGAGGAATACTGAAGCTTTCTTT	CSGGRNTEAFF
few	14	NA	TRBV10-3	TRBJ2-1	TGTGCCATCAGTGAGTCCCGGGATTACAAAGAGCAGTTCTTC	CAISESRDYKEQFF
NA	15	NA	TRBV25-1	TRBJ2-2	TGTGCCAGCAGTGAGTTGGAAGGGGAGACCGGGGAGCTGTTTTTT	CASSELEGETGELFF
NA	14	NA	TRBV4-1	TRBJ2-2	TGCGCCAGCAGCCGGCAGATGAACACCGGGGAGCTGTTTTTT	CASSRQMNTGELFF